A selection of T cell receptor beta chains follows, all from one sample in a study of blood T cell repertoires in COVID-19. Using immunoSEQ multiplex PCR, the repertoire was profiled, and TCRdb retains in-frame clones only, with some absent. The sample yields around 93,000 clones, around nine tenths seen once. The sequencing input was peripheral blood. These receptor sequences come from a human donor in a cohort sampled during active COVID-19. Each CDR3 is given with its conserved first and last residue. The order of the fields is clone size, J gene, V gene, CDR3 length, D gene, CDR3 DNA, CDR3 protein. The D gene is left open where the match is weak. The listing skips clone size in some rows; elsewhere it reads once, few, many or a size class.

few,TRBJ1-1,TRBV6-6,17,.,TGTGCCAGCAGTCACGCTCTATCTTCGGGAGATCGGACTGAAGCTTTCTTT,CASSHALSSGDRTEAFF
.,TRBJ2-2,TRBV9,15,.,TGTGCCAGCAGCGTGCAGACTAGGAACACCGGGGAGCTGTTTTTT,CASSVQTRNTGELFF
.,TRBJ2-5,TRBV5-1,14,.,TGCGCCAGCAGCTTGGGTCCGTACCAAGAGACCCAGTACTTC,CASSLGPYQETQYF
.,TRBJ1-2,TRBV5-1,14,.,TGCGCCAGCAGCCCCGGGCAGGGCCCCTATGGCTACACCTTC,CASSPGQGPYGYTF
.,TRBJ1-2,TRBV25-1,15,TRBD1,TGTGCCAGCAGTGAATTCCCTGACAGGGGGAGTGGCTACACCTTC,CASSEFPDRGSGYTF
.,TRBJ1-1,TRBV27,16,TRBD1,TGTGCCAGCAGGCCGTACCGGGACAGGGGAGGCACTGAAGCTTTCTTT,CASRPYRDRGGTEAFF
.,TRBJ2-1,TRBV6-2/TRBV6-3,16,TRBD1,TGTGCCAGCAGCCGATCCGGGACAGGGGGTTACAATGAGCAGTTCTTC,CASSRSGTGGYNEQFF
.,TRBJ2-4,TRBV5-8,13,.,TGTGCCAGCAGCTTGGGGCAGGGGTACATTCAGTACTTC,CASSLGQGYIQYF
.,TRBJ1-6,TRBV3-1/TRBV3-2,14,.,TGTGCCAGCAGCCCTATAGGGGGTAATTCACCCCTCCACTTT,CASSPIGGNSPLHF
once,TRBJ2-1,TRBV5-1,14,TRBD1,TGCGCCAGCAGCTTCGGTGACAGGGGAGGTGAGCAGTTCTTC,CASSFGDRGGEQFF
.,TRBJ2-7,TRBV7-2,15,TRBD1,TGTGCCAGCAGCTTATCCGGGACAGGGGCCTACGAGCAGTACTTC,CASSLSGTGAYEQYF
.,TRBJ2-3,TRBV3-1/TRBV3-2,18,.,TGTGCCAGCAGCCAACAGGTTACTAGATACTCGCGCACAGATACGCAGTATTTT,CASSQQVTRYSRTDTQYF